These 3 T cell receptor beta chains were sequenced from one sample in a study of OX40 agonist ivuxolimab in advanced cancers. TCRdb's table, derived via immunoSEQ multiplex PCR, lists solely in-frame clones and lacks some. The repertoire holds around 150,000 clones, with roughly 94% as singletons. Sequences were derived from CD4+ or CD8+ T cells sorted from blood, sampled in a trial of the OX40 agonist ivuxolimab. These receptors all come from an adult with an advanced solid tumor such as melanoma, head and neck, liver or kidney cancer.

V gene TRBV18 combines with J gene TRBJ2-7; 9 bases are a match to TRBD1. Germline V gene sequence: CDR1 KGHSH, CDR2 LQKENI. Germline trimming cut 4 bases from V and 0 bases from J; bases unmatched to any gene: 4. The CDR3 runs to 15 residues. CDR3 residues: CASSLPGQGSYEQYF. Here the CDR3 DNA reads TGTGCCAGCTCACTCCCGGGACAGGGCTCCTACGAGCAGTACTTC.

The chain is built from TRBV28 and TRBJ2-7, with 9 bases that match TRBD2. The germline V gene encodes CDR1 MDHEN and CDR2 SYDVKM. Trimming took 7 bases from V and 2 from J; bases not matched to a gene: 9. The CDR3 has 15 residues. The DNA for the CDR3 is TGTGCCAGCACCTCGACTAGCGGCGGCACCTACGAGCAGTACTTC. It yields the protein CASTSTSGGTYEQYF.

This chain links TRBV7-3 with TRBJ1-3; D remains unclear. The germline V and J ends were trimmed by 6 bases and 4 bases, with 10 bases remaining between them. The CDR3 covers 13 residues. Germline values: CDR1 SGHTA, CDR2 FQGTGA. The CDR3 DNA reads as TGTGCCAGCAGTAAAGGCTACGGAAACACCATATATTTT. It specifies CASSKGYGNTIYF.